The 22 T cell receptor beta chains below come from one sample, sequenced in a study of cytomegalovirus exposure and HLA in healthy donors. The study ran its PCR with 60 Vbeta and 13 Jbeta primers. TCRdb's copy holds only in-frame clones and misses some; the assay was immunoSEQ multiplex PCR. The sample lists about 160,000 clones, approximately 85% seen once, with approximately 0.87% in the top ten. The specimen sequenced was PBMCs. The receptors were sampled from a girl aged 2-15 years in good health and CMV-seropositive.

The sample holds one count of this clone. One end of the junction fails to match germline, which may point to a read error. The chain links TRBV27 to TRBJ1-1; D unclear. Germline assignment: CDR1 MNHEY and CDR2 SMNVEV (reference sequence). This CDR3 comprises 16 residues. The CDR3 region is CASSLSRGSKGTEAFF. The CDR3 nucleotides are TGTGCCAGCAGCTTATCGAGAGGGTCTAAGGGAACTGAAGCTTTCTTT.

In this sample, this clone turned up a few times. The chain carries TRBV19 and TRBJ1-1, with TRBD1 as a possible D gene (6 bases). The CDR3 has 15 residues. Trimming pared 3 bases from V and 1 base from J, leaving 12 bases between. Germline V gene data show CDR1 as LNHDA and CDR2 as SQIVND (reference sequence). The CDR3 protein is CASSISSTGNTEAFF. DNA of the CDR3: TGTGCCAGTAGTATCTCCTCGACAGGGAACACTGAAGCTTTCTTT.

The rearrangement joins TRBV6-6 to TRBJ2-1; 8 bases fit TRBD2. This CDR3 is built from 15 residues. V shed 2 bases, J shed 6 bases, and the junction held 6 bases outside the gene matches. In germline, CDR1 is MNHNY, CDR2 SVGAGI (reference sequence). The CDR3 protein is CASSYPGGPSNEQFF. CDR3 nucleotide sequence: TGTGCCAGCAGTTACCCGGGAGGGCCTAGCAATGAGCAGTTCTTC.

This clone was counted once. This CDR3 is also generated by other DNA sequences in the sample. The CDR3 spells CASSAGTGSTDTQYF. The CDR3 DNA reads as TGTGCCAGCAGCGCTGGGACAGGGTCCACAGATACGCAGTATTTT. V gene TRBV6-4 combines with J gene TRBJ2-3; 9 bases map to TRBD1. With V trimmed by 6 bases and J by 2 bases, 6 bases remained unmatched. The germline V gene encodes CDR1 MRHNA and CDR2 SNTAGT. This CDR3 contains 15 residues.

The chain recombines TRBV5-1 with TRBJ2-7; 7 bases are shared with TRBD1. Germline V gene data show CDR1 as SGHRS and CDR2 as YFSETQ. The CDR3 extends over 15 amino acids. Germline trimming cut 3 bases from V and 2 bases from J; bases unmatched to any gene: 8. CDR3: CASSWGQQGPYEQYF. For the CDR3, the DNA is TGCGCCAGCAGCTGGGGCCAACAGGGGCCCTACGAGCAGTACTTC.

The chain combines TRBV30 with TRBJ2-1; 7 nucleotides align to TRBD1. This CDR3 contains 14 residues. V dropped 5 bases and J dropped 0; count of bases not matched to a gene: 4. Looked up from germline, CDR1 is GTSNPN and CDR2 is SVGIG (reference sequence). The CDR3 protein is CAWEGQDSYNEQFF. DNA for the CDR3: TGTGCCTGGGAAGGACAGGACTCCTACAATGAGCAGTTCTTC.

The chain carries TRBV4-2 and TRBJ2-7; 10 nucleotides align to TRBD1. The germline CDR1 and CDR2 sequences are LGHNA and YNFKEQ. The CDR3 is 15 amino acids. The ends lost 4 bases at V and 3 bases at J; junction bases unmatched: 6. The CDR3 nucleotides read TGTGCCAGCAGCCCCGGACAGGGGGGGTTCTACGAGCAGTACTTC. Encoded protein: CASSPGQGGFYEQYF.

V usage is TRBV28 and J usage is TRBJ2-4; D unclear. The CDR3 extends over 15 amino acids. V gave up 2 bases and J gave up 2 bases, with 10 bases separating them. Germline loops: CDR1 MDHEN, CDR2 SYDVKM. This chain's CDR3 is CASSLQRGTKNIQYF. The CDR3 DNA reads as TGTGCCAGCAGTTTACAGCGAGGAACCAAAAACATTCAGTACTTC.

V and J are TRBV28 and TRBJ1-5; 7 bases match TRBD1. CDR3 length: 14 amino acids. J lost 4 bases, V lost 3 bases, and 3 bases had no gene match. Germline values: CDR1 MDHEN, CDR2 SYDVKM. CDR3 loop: CASSFPDRNQPQHF. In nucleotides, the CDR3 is TGTGCCAGCAGTTTCCCGGACAGGAATCAGCCCCAGCATTTT.

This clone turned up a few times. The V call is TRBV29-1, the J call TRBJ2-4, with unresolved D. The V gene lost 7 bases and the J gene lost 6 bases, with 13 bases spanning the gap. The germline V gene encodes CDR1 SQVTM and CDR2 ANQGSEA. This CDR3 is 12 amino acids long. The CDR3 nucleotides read TGCAGCGCCCGCTTGGGCCTAAACATTCAGTACTTC. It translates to CSARLGLNIQYF.

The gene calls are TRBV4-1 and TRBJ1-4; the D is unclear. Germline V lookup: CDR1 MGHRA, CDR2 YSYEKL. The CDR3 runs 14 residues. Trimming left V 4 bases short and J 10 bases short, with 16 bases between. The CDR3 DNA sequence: TGCGCCAGCAGCCCACCCGACCCGAGGAGAAAACTGTTTTTT. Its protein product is CASSPPDPRRKLFF.

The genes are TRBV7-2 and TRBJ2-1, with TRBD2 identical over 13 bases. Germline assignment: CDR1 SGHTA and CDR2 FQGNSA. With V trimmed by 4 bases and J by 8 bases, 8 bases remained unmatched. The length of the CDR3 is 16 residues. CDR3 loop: CASSSWTSGRGDEQFF. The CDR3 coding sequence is TGTGCCAGCAGCTCCTGGACTAGCGGGAGAGGGGATGAGCAGTTCTTC.

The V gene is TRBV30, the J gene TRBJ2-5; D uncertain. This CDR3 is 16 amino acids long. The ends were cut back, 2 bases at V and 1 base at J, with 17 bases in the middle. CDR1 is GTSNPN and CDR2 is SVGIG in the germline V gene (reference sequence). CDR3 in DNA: TGTGCCTGGAGTAGATCAACCCGACTTGGCCAAGAGACCCAGTACTTC. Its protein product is CAWSRSTRLGQETQYF.

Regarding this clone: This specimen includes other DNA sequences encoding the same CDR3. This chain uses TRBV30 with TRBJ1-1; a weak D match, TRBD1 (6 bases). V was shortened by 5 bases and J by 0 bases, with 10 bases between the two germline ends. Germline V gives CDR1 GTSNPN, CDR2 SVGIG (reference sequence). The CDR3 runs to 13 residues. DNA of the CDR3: TGTGCCTGGTCGGACAGTTTGAACACTGAAGCTTTCTTT. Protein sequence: CAWSDSLNTEAFF.

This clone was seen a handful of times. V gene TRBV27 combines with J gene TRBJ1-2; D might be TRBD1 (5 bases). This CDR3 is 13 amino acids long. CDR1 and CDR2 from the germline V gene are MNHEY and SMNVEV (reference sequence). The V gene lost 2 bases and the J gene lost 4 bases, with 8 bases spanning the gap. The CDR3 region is CASSLSGAYGYTF. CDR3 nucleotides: TGTGCCAGCAGTTTAAGCGGGGCCTATGGCTACACCTTC.

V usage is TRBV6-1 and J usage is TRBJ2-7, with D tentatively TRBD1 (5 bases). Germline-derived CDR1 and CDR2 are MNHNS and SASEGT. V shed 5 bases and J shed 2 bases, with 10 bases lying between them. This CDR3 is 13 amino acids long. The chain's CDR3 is CASSIDSTYEQYF. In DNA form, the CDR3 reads TGTGCCAGCAGTATAGACAGTACCTACGAGCAGTACTTC.

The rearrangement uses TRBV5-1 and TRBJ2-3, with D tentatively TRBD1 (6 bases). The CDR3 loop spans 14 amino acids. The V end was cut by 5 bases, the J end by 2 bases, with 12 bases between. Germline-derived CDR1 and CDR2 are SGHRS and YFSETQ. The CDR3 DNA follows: TGCGCCAGCAGAACAACAGGGATCACAGATACGCAGTATTTT. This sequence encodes CASRTTGITDTQYF.

CDR3 sequence (DNA): TGTGCCAGCAGCTCTCGACAGGACACCGGGGAGCTGTTTTTT. This encodes CASSSRQDTGELFF. The chain combines TRBV4-2 with TRBJ2-2; maybe TRBD1 (6 bases). Germline-derived CDR1 and CDR2 are LGHNA and YNFKEQ. The CDR3 has 14 residues. Trimming shortened V by 5 bases and J by 3 bases, and 10 bases separated the two germline ends.

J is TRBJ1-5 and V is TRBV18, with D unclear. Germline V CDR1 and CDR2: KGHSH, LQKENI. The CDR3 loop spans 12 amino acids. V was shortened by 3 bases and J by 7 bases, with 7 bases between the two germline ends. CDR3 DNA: TGTGCCAGCTCACCCGGGAGACAGCCCCAGCATTTT. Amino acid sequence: CASSPGRQPQHF.

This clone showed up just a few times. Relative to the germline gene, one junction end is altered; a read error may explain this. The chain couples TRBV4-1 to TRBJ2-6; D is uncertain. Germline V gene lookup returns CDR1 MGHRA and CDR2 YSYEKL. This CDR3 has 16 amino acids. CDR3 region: CASSQDPLSGANVLTF. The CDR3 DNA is TGTGCCAGCAGCCAAGACCCTCTTTCCGGGGCCAACGTCCTGACTTTC.

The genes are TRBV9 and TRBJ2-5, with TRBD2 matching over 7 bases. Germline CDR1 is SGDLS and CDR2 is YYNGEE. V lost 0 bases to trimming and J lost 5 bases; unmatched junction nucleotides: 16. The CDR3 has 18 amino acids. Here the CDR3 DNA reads TGTGCCAGCAGCGTAGAGCTATTGGAGACTAGCAGTTCTGAGACCCAGTACTTC. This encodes CASSVELLETSSSETQYF.

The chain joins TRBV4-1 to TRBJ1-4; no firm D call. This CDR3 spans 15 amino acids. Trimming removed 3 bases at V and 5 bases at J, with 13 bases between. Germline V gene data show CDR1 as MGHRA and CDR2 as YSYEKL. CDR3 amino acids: CASSQFGGRNEKLFF. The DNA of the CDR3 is TGCGCCAGCAGCCAGTTTGGAGGGAGGAATGAAAAACTGTTTTTT.